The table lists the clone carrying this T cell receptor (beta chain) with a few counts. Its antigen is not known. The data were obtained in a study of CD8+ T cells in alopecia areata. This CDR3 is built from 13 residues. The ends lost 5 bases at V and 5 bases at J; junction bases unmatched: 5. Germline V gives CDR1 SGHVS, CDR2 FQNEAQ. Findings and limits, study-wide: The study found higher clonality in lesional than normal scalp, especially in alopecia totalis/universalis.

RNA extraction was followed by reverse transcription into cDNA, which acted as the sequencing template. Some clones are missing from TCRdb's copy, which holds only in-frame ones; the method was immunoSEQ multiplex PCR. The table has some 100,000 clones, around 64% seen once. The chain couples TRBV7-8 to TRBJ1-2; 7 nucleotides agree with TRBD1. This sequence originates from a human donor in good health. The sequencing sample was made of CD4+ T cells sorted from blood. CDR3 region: CASSPGTEYGYTF. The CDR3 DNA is TGTGCCAGCAGCCCAGGGACAGAGTATGGCTACACCTTC.